This is a list of T cell receptor beta chains from one sample in a study of T cell responses to AZD1222 COVID-19 vaccine. The data were produced by immunoSEQ multiplex PCR, yet TCRdb's version contains in-frame clones alone and is incomplete. The sample carries around 110,000 clones, 93% recorded once. The sample in question was peripheral blood, obtained on day 0 of AZD1222 vaccination. The receptors were gathered from an adult in good health. CDR3s include the opening cysteine and the closing phenylalanine or tryptophan. Each record gives: V gene, D gene, clone size, J gene, CDR3 protein, CDR3 DNA. D genes are given only for firm matches. A row's size may be missing; if present it is once, few, many or a size class.

>TRBV7-8|TRBD1|.|TRBJ2-7
CASSSRTGLYEQYF
TGTGCCAGCAGCTCCCGGACAGGTCTCTACGAGCAGTACTTC
>TRBV11-2|TRBD2|once|TRBJ2-3
CASSPLADTDTQYF
TGTGCCAGCAGCCCTCTAGCGGATACAGATACGCAGTATTTT
>TRBV6-4|TRBD2|few|TRBJ2-3
CASSLAGGTDTQYF
TGTGCCAGCAGTCTAGCGGGAGGCACAGATACGCAGTATTTT
>TRBV6-5|.|.|TRBJ2-3
CASSLGGQTSTDTQYF
TGTGCCAGCAGTTTGGGCGGGCAGACTAGCACAGATACGCAGTATTTT
>TRBV3-1/TRBV3-2|.|.|TRBJ1-4
CASTKGIELFF
TGTGCCAGCACTAAAGGGATCGAACTGTTTTTT
>TRBV5-4|TRBD2|.|TRBJ2-3
CASSPGLARTDTQYF
TGTGCCAGCAGCCCCGGACTAGCGAGAACAGATACGCAGTATTTT
>TRBV11-1|.|.|TRBJ1-1
CASSLGGRGGNTEAFF
TGTGCCAGCAGCTTAGGAGGGCGGGGTGGCAACACTGAAGCTTTCTTT
>TRBV19|TRBD1|.|TRBJ1-1
CASTWLDRGGGTEAFF
TGTGCCAGTACTTGGTTGGACAGGGGAGGGGGCACTGAAGCTTTCTTT
>TRBV5-1|.|.|TRBJ2-1
CASSRNGNEQFF
TGCGCCAGCAGCAGGAACGGCAATGAGCAGTTCTTC
>TRBV3-1/TRBV3-2|.|.|TRBJ2-1
CASSTGTQGYNEQFF
TGTGCCAGCAGCACCGGGACCCAGGGTTACAATGAGCAGTTCTTC
>TRBV4-1|.|.|TRBJ1-5
CASSQAWGENQPQHF
TGCGCCAGCAGCCAAGCTTGGGGGGAAAATCAGCCCCAGCATTTT
>TRBV9|.|few|TRBJ1-3
CASSVGGLGGNTIYF
TGTGCCAGCAGCGTAGGCGGACTAGGTGGAAACACCATATATTTT
>TRBV28|.|.|TRBJ1-4
CASSLTNHGEKLFF
TGTGCCAGCAGTTTGACAAACCATGGTGAAAAACTGTTTTTT
>TRBV19|.|.|TRBJ1-1
CASSMSGGPSNTEAFF
TGTGCCAGTAGTATGTCCGGAGGTCCCTCGAACACTGAAGCTTTCTTT
>TRBV11-1|TRBD1|.|TRBJ1-1
CASAAQGWNTEAFF
TGTGCCAGCGCCGCACAGGGGTGGAACACTGAAGCTTTCTTT
>TRBV5-6|.|.|TRBJ2-5
CASSVQETQYF
TGTGCCAGCAGCGTACAAGAGACCCAGTACTTC
>TRBV28|.|.|TRBJ2-1
CASSLGSYNEQFF
TGTGCCAGCAGTTTAGGCTCCTACAATGAGCAGTTCTTC
>TRBV4-1|TRBD1|once|TRBJ2-2
CASSHNNRGNTGELFF
TGCGCCAGCAGCCACAACAACAGGGGAAACACCGGGGAGCTGTTTTTT
>TRBV14|.|.|TRBJ1-1
CASSQVSQEAFF
TGTGCCAGCAGCCAAGTGAGTCAAGAAGCTTTCTTT
>TRBV19|.|.|TRBJ2-7
CASSIAVGQPYEQYF
TGTGCCAGTAGTATAGCCGTAGGACAGCCCTACGAGCAGTACTTC
>TRBV10-2|.|.|TRBJ1-1
CASSVVGGVGAEAFF
TGCGCCAGCAGCGTGGTCGGGGGAGTCGGCGCTGAAGCTTTCTTT
>TRBV27|TRBD2|once|TRBJ2-7
CASSYSGGAYEQYF
TGTGCCAGCAGTTACAGCGGGGGAGCCTACGAGCAGTACTTC
>TRBV3-1/TRBV3-2|.|once|TRBJ1-2
CASSQGTLRNYGYTF
TGTGCCAGCAGCCAAGGGACCCTGAGGAACTATGGCTACACCTTC
>TRBV10-2|TRBD2|.|TRBJ2-7
CASRRTSGSDEQYF
TGCGCCAGCAGGAGGACTAGCGGGAGTGACGAGCAGTACTTC
>TRBV28|TRBD1|.|TRBJ1-1
CASSFRDREAFF
TGTGCCAGCAGTTTCCGGGACAGGGAAGCTTTCTTT
>TRBV19|.|.|TRBJ1-2
CASNGTSAGGYTF
TGTGCCAGTAATGGGACCAGCGCGGGGGGCTACACCTTC
>TRBV7-9|.|.|TRBJ2-2
CASGATDGANTGELFF
TGTGCCAGCGGCGCGACAGACGGGGCGAACACCGGGGAGCTGTTTTTT
>TRBV30|.|.|TRBJ1-1
CAWRHDATQMNTEAFF
TGTGCCTGGAGACACGACGCAACTCAAATGAACACTGAAGCTTTCTTT
>TRBV27|.|.|TRBJ1-2
CASSLLANYGYTF
TGTGCCAGCAGTTTATTAGCTAACTATGGCTACACCTTC
>TRBV2|.|.|TRBJ1-2
CASTMVKGRFNYGYTF
TGTGCCAGCACCATGGTTAAGGGGAGGTTTAACTATGGCTACACCTTC
>TRBV3-1/TRBV3-2|.|.|TRBJ1-2
CASSQADIANYGYTF
TGTGCCAGCAGCCAAGCGGACATTGCTAACTATGGCTACACCTTC
>TRBV28|.|.|TRBJ2-2
CASTLSPNTGELFF
TGTGCCAGCACCCTGTCCCCGAACACCGGGGAGCTGTTTTTT
>TRBV4-1|.|.|TRBJ1-5
CASSFGEDLNQPQHF
TGCGCCAGCAGTTTCGGAGAGGATCTAAATCAGCCCCAGCATTTT
>TRBV7-3|.|.|TRBJ2-7
CASSPQGHFEQYF
TGTGCCAGCAGCCCTCAGGGACACTTCGAGCAGTACTTC
>TRBV7-9|.|.|TRBJ1-1
CASVRTANTEAFF
TGTGCCAGCGTAAGGACGGCGAACACTGAAGCTTTCTTT
>TRBV3-1/TRBV3-2|.|.|TRBJ1-1
CASSQEASNTEAFF
TGTGCCAGCAGCCAAGAGGCATCCAACACTGAAGCTTTCTTT
>TRBV5-1|.|.|TRBJ1-5
CASSLGVRQPQHF
TGCGCCAGCAGCTTGGGAGTTCGGCAGCCCCAGCATTTT
>TRBV28|TRBD1|.|TRBJ2-7
CASSTGQGVTYEQYF
TGTGCCAGCAGTACGGGACAGGGGGTCACCTACGAGCAGTACTTC
>TRBV28|.|.|TRBJ1-2
CASSLRGSYGYTF
TGTGCCAGCAGTTTGCGGGGGTCCTATGGCTACACCTTC
>TRBV2|.|.|TRBJ1-2
CASSGVSGNYGYTF
TGTGCCAGCAGTGGGGTTAGCGGGAACTATGGCTACACCTTC
>TRBV6-1|TRBD2|once|TRBJ2-4
CASSEGRLAVFPNAKNIQYF
TGTGCCAGCAGTGAAGGTCGCCTAGCGGTTTTCCCCAACGCCAAAAACATTCAGTACTTC
>TRBV5-1|.|.|TRBJ2-1
CASSLDSDPHNEQFF
TGCGCCAGCAGCCTGGACAGCGATCCTCACAATGAGCAGTTCTTC
>TRBV6-4|TRBD1|once|TRBJ2-7
CASSDGDRDEQYF
TGTGCCAGCAGTGACGGGGACAGGGACGAGCAGTACTTC
>TRBV5-6|.|.|TRBJ2-5
CASSPMRAETQYF
TGTGCCAGCAGCCCGATGAGGGCGGAGACCCAGTACTTC
>TRBV28|.|.|TRBJ1-5
CASSRFRDLSNQPQHF
TGTGCCAGCAGCCGATTCCGGGACCTAAGCAATCAGCCCCAGCATTTT
>TRBV19|.|.|TRBJ2-5
CASSILARETQYF
TGTGCCAGTAGTATATTGGCACGCGAGACCCAGTACTTC
>TRBV28|TRBD1|.|TRBJ1-2
CASSSVMGQGGDYGYTF
TGTGCCAGCAGTTCGGTAATGGGACAGGGAGGAGACTATGGCTACACCTTC
>TRBV5-1|TRBD2|once|TRBJ2-5
CASRPSGSFYQETQYF
TGCGCCAGCAGACCGAGCGGGAGTTTTTACCAAGAGACCCAGTACTTC
>TRBV5-1|TRBD1|.|TRBJ2-3
CASSLGDRGSTDTQYF
TGCGCCAGCAGCTTGGGGGACAGGGGTTCCACAGATACGCAGTATTTT
>TRBV18|.|.|TRBJ2-3
CASSLVHPGGDTQYF
TGTGCCAGCTCACTGGTACACCCTGGAGGAGATACGCAGTATTTT
>TRBV7-6|.|.|TRBJ2-1
CASSLRGAVYNEQFF
TGTGCCAGCAGCTTAAGAGGGGCCGTCTACAATGAGCAGTTCTTC
>TRBV7-2|.|.|TRBJ2-2
CASSLARRAAAGELFF
TGTGCCAGCAGCTTAGCGCGTAGGGCGGCGGCCGGGGAGCTGTTTTTT
>TRBV19|TRBD1|.|TRBJ2-2
CASSNPRQGDTGELFF
TGTGCCAGTAGTAACCCGCGACAGGGTGACACCGGGGAGCTGTTTTTT
>TRBV28|.|.|TRBJ2-2
CASSPRERYTGELFF
TGTGCCAGCAGTCCCCGGGAGCGGTACACCGGGGAGCTGTTTTTT
>TRBV19|.|.|TRBJ1-5
CASSMLGGQPQHF
TGTGCCAGTAGTATGCTAGGGGGACAGCCCCAGCATTTT
>TRBV9|TRBD2|.|TRBJ2-7
CASSAGLAGAGSHEQYF
TGTGCCAGCAGCGCGGGACTAGCGGGAGCGGGTTCCCACGAGCAGTACTTC
>TRBV19|.|.|TRBJ1-1
CASTRGNRNTEAFF
TGTGCCAGTACCAGGGGTAACAGGAACACTGAAGCTTTCTTT
>TRBV5-1|.|.|TRBJ2-2
CASSLPLGNTGELFF
TGCGCCAGCAGCTTGCCCCTGGGGAACACCGGGGAGCTGTTTTTT
>TRBV15|.|.|TRBJ1-1
CATSREARNTEAFF
TGTGCCACCAGCAGAGAGGCACGGAACACTGAAGCTTTCTTT